This T cell receptor (beta chain) was captured in a study of beta chain features in type 1 diabetes. Notes on the study in general: Across all four CD4+ subsets, people with type 1 diabetes showed modestly shorter TCRB CDR3s.

The table lists this clone with a few counts. Its antigen is currently unknown. Of the isolated RNA, all was reverse transcribed, and so the sequenced material was expressed TCRB transcripts. Sequencing was performed with immunoSEQ multiplex PCR; in TCRdb, only in-frame clones are kept and a portion is missing. The sample includes 400,000 or so clones, around an eighth of them seen just once. Germline assignment: CDR1 ENHRY and CDR2 SYGVKD. V dropped 6 bases and J dropped 5; count of bases not matched to a gene: 6. The CDR3 contains 13 residues. This rearrangement joins TRBV10-3 to TRBJ2-7; 8 bases fit TRBD2. Sequencing was performed on naive CD4+ T cells from blood. This receptor was obtained from a young woman with type 1 diabetes. The CDR3 region has the DNA TGTGCCATCAGGTCGGGAGGGGCCAACGAGCAGTACTTC. Residues: CAIRSGGANEQYF.